Included here is one T cell receptor (beta chain) sequence, with context. Its target is not known. This record comes from a study of blood T cells in healthy people across ages. For the study at large: The template switching approach captured approximately one barcoded beta molecule for every two T cells. Study-level findings and limits: The recorded TCR beta diversity per million T cells decreased in a roughly linear manner with age.

Germline-derived CDR1 and CDR2 are MNHEY and SVGEGT. The CDR3 is made up of 15 amino acids. Trimming removed 4 bases from V and 2 bases from J, with 15 bases in between. A sample-barcoded 5' primer and a J-beta primer mix were used in a second PCR of about 7 to 11 cycles. Each CDR3 protein gets one entry after TCRdb re-called the 5' RACE reads with MiXCR. The top ten clones hold approximately 20% of a sample with 850,000 to 1,300,000 distinct CDR3 sequences, 45% of them seen once. In terms of origin and age, donors were healthy Caucasian individuals from Russia aged about 6 to 90. Total RNA, at least 5 micrograms per sample, came from PBMCs.

Specimen: blood. The clonotype was recovered from a woman in her sixties in good health. The chain links TRBV6-2 or TRBV6-3 to TRBJ2-7; D is ambiguous. This CDR3 reads CASSSSARYTYEQYF. In nucleotides, the CDR3 is TGTGCCAGCAGTTCCTCGGCCAGGTACACCTACGAGCAGTACTTC.